This T cell receptor (beta chain) is from a study of T cell changes during pregnancy in multiple sclerosis. Repertoires were generated with immunoSEQ multiplex PCR, while TCRdb's copy carries only in-frame clones and drops some. The sample lists some 38,000 clones; around nine tenths were seen once. Germline V gene sequence: CDR1 LNHNV, CDR2 YYDKDF (reference sequence). This CDR3 comprises 15 residues. Trimming pared 3 bases from V and 0 bases from J, leaving 10 bases between. The specimen was CD8+ T cells from peripheral blood mononuclear cells, collected in the third trimester of pregnancy. V usage is TRBV15 and J usage is TRBJ2-3; D remains unclear. The receptor was derived from a female donor with multiple sclerosis, enrolled in a pregnancy study. DNA for the CDR3: TGTGCCACCAGCAGGGGCACCGTTAGCACAGATACGCAGTATTTT. Protein sequence: CATSRGTVSTDTQYF.